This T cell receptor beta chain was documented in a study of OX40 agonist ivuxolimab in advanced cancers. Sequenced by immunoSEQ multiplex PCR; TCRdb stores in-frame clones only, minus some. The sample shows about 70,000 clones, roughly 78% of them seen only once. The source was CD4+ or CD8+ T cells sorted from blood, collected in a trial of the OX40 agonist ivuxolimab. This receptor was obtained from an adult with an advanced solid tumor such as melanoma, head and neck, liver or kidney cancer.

This chain's CDR3 is CASSVETRLNYGYTF. CDR3 DNA sequence: TGTGCCAGCAGCGTAGAGACCCGGCTGAACTATGGCTACACCTTC. This chain links TRBV9 with TRBJ1-2; no reliable D call. The CDR3 is 15 residues long. The V end was cut by 0 bases, the J end by 2 bases, with 11 bases between. CDR1 SGDLS and CDR2 YYNGEE come from the germline V gene.